This T cell receptor beta chain is from a study of identical twins. Overall study findings and caveats: Reduced insertions were recorded for abundant cord blood beta clonotypes, with no such pattern in memory repertoires. Monozygotic twins shared more out-of-frame TCR alpha than recombination models predicted.

cDNA molecules carried unique molecular identifiers, and template switching added a universal primer site. TCRdb re-analysed the 5' RACE reads in MiXCR, keeping a single row per CDR3 protein. Among a few hundred thousand distinct CDR3 sequences listed, just under 9.5% were seen once. This CDR3 spans 15 amino acids. Germline CDR1 WNHNN, CDR2 SYGVQD (reference sequence). The germline V and J ends were trimmed by 4 bases and 0 bases, with 10 bases remaining between them. As to this clonotype: Its antigen is as yet unknown.

The same sample was also studied in work on yellow fever vaccine responses in identical twins. That source notes: It has been reported that, in twins, the vaccine T cell response seemed partly convergent and partly personalized.

The chain couples TRBV10-1 to TRBJ2-1; D is unresolved. The sequence was collected from a woman aged 18-35 years in good health. The sample consisted of CD8+ T cells sorted from blood. For the CDR3, the DNA is TGCGCCAGCAGTGGGAGACGGTACTCCTACAATGAGCAGTTCTTC. Its protein product is CASSGRRYSYNEQFF.